This T cell receptor (beta chain) was captured by sequencing in a study of shared clonotypes between healthy human individuals. Splitting of CD4+ cells produced CD45RA+ naive and CD45RA-negative memory subsets. Assay: immunoSEQ multiplex PCR; the TCRdb copy retains only in-frame clones and omits some. In the table there are more than 400,000 clones, almost 97% of which are singletons. Notes on this clone: Its antigen is not identified.

Study-wide results and limits: About 5.2% was the fraction of naive CD4 clonotypes found shared across four donors.

CDR3 length: 15 amino acids. V was cut by 5 bases and J by 2 bases, with 12 bases left in between. CDR1 and CDR2 from the germline V gene are SGHVS and FQNEAQ. The J gene is TRBJ2-2, the V gene TRBV7-8, with TRBD1 as a possible D gene (6 bases). Source material: naive CD4+ T cells sorted from blood. Subset described: CD45RA+ positively selected. This TCR derives from a woman in her 30s in good health. This CDR3 reads CASSTHRVNTGELFF. CDR3 nucleotides: TGTGCCAGCAGCACGCACAGGGTAAACACCGGGGAGCTGTTTTTT. Using reference TRBV7-8 and TRBJ2-2 for the parts outside the CDR3, the full variable domain is GAGVSQSPRYKVAKRGQDVALRCDPISGHVSLFWYQQALGQGPEFLTYFQNEAQLDKSGLPSDRFFAERPEGSVSTLKIQRTQQEDSAVYLCASSTHRVNTGELFFGEGSRLTVL.